This T cell receptor (beta chain) derives from a study of blood T cells in healthy people across ages. Broader study findings: TCR beta diversity, measured per million T cells, fell in a roughly linear way with age. PBMCs that were unsorted prevented a conclusive naive versus antigen-experienced comparison. In the absence of known donor CMV status, changes in expanded clonotypes were possibly confounded.

This CDR3 spans 14 amino acids. Trimming removed 6 bases at V and 4 bases at J, with 15 bases between. In germline, CDR1 is MDHEN, CDR2 SYDVKM. The use of a sample-barcoded 5' primer and a J-beta primer mix characterized a second PCR of 7 to 11 cycles. Unique molecular identifiers of 12 random nucleotides labeled each cDNA. TCRdb used MiXCR to reprocess the 5' RACE reads, holding one entry per CDR3 protein. The sample has around 1.7 million distinct CDR3 sequences; under 30% are singletons. This clonotype was detected only a few times. Its antigen is currently unknown. The source material was blood. The chain carries TRBV28 and TRBJ1-2; TRBD1 might be the D (5 bases). The receptor comes from a woman in her twenties or thirties in good health. The CDR3 DNA is TGTGCCAGCAGCCCCCCGACAGACCCCTATGGCTACACCTTC. It codes for CASSPPTDPYGYTF.